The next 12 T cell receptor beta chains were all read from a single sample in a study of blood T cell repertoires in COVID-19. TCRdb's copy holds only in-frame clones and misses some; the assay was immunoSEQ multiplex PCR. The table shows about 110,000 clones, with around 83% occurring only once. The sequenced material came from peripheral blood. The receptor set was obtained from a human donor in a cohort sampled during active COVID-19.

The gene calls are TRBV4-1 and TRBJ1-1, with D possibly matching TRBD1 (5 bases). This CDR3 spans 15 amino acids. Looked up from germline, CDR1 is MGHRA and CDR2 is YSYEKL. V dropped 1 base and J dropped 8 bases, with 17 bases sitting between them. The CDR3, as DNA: TGCGCCAGCAGCCAAGTTGGGGCCCCGGAAAGGGAAGCTTTCTTT. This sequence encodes CASSQVGAPEREAFF.

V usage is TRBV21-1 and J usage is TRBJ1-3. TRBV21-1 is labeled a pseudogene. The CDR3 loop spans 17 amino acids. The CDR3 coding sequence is TGTGCCAGCTCGACGTACCCGCGGGACCACTCTGGAAACACCATATATTTT. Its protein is CASSTYPRDHSGNTIYF.

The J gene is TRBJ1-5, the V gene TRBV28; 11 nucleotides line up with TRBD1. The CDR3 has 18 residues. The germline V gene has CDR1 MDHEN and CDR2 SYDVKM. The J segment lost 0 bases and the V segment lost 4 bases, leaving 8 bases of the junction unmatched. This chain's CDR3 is CASSSSGQGDYSNQPQHF. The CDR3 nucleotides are TGTGCCAGCAGTTCCTCGGGACAGGGGGACTATAGCAATCAGCCCCAGCATTTT. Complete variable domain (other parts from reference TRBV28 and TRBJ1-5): DVKVTQSSRYLVKRTGEKVFLECVQDMDHENMFWYRQDPGLGLRLIYFSYDVKMKEKGDIPEGYSVSREKKERFSLILESASTNQTSMYLCASSSSGQGDYSNQPQHFGDGTRLSIL.

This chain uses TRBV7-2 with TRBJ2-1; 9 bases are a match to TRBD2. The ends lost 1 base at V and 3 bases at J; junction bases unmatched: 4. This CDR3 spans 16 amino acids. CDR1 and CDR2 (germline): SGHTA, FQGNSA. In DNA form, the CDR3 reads TGTGCCAGCAGCTTAGTTTCTAGCGGGGACTACAATGAGCAGTTCTTC. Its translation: CASSLVSSGDYNEQFF. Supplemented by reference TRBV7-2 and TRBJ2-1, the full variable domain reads GAGVSQSPSNKVTEKGKDVELRCDPISGHTALYWYRQSLGQGLEFLIYFQGNSAPDKSGLPSDRFSAERTGGSVSTLTIQRTQQEDSAVYLCASSLVSSGDYNEQFFGPGTRLTVL.

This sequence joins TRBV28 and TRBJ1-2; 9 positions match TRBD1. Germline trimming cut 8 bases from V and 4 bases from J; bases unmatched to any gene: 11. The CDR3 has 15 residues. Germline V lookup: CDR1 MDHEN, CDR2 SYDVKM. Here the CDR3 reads CASRGTGTGTYGYTF. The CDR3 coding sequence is TGTGCCAGCCGAGGAACCGGGACAGGGACCTATGGCTACACCTTC.

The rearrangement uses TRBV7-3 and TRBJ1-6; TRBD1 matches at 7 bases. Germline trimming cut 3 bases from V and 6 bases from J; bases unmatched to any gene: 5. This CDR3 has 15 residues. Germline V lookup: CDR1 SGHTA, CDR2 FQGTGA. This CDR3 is CASSFTGEANSPLHF. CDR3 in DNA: TGTGCCAGCAGCTTTACAGGGGAAGCTAATTCACCCCTCCACTTT. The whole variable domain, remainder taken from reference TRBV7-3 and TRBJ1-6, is GAGVSQTPSNKVTEKGKYVELRCDPISGHTALYWYRQSLGQGPEFLIYFQGTGAADDSGLPNDRFFAVRPEGSVSTLKIQRTERGDSAVYLCASSFTGEANSPLHFGNGTRLTVT.

CDR3 amino acids: CASSVGTSSLASTDTQYF. The CDR3 bases are TGCGCCAGCAGCGTGGGGACTAGCTCGCTCGCTAGCACAGATACGCAGTATTTT. The J gene is TRBJ2-3, the V gene TRBV5-1; TRBD2 matches 9 bases. This CDR3 region has 18 residues. V shed 4 bases and J 0 bases; nucleotides not matched to a gene: 12. From germline, CDR1 is SGHRS and CDR2 YFSETQ.

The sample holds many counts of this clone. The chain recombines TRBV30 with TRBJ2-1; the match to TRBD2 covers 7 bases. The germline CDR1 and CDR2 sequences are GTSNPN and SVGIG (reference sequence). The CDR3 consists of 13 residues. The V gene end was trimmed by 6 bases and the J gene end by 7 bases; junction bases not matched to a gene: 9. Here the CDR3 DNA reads TGTGCCTGTTACAACCGGGGAGGGAATGAGCAGTTCTTC. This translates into CACYNRGGNEQFF.

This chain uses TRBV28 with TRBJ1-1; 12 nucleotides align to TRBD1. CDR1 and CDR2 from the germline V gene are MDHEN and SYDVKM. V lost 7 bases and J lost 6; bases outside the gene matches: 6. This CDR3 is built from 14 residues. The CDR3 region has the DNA TGTGCCAGCACTCCGGGACAGGGGGCTTCTGAAGCTTTCTTT. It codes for CASTPGQGASEAFF.

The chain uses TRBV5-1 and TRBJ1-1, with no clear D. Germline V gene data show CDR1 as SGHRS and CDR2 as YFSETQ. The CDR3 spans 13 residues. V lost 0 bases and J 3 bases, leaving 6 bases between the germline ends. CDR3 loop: CASSLGSDTEAFF. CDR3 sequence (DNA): TGCGCCAGCAGCTTGGGGTCGGACACTGAAGCTTTCTTT.

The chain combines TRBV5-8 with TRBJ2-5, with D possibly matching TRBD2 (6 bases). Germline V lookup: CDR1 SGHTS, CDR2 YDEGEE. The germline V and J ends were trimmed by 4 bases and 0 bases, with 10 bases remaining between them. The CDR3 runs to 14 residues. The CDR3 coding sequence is TGTGCCAGCAGCGGGGAGGTCTACCAAGAGACCCAGTACTTC. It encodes CASSGEVYQETQYF. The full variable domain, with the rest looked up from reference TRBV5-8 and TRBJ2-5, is EAGVTQSPTHLIKTRGQQATLRCSPISGHTSVYWYQQALGLGLQFLLWYDEGEERNRGNFPPRFSGRQFPNYSSELNVNALELEDSALYLCASSGEVYQETQYFGPGTRLLVL.

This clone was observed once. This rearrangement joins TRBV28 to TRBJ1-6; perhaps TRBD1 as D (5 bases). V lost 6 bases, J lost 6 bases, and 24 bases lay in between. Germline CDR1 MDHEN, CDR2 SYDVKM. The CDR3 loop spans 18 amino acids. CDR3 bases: TGTGCCAGCAGCAATCCAGGGATCTTACCTAAATTTAATTCACCCCTCCACTTT. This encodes CASSNPGILPKFNSPLHF.